Given below is one TCR beta chain in context. The clone's antigen remains unknown. No quality values exist for individual bases; no much larger clone is one base distant. The CDR3, cysteine through phenylalanine, is 14 amino acids long. Only the CDR3 region is kept as DNA, spanning 42 bases read in frame from base 1. After removal of 5 bases from V and 2 bases from J, the junction retains 3 bases not matched to a gene. From the germline V gene, CDR1 is SGHTA and CDR2 is FQGNSA. The time point label, read with the paper, signifies: about 28 days (+/-7) after the second vaccine dose. AZD1222 recipients given second doses at about 4 weeks or at about 12 weeks were pooled, since spike-specific TCR depth and breadth were not found to differ between the two schedules. Vaccinee samples were obtained from the UK trials COV001 and COV002, which included a single-blind randomized controlled phase 2/3 trial of AZD1222 (ChAdOx1 nCoV-19) in healthy adults. Trial participant PBMC samples were collected at day 0 and day 28 after the second dose for TCRbeta chain sequencing.

The sample comes from a study of T cell responses to AZD1222 COVID-19 vaccine (dated by TCRdb to the early 2020s). Turning to the overall study: A total of roughly 240 trial participants underwent TCR sequencing, of whom 207 received two doses of AZD1222 and about 25 received two doses of the MenACWY control vaccine. Trial participants were enrolled into age subgroups of 18-55, 56-69 and 70-plus years, which contained roughly 150, 30 and 60 TCR-sequenced participants, respectively. General findings and caveats noted by the study authors: Conclusions about previously exposed vaccinees were limited because only six AZD1222 recipients were SARS-CoV-2 seropositive at baseline. Participants were mostly white British, with more females than males. The authors suggested clonal diversity may have been underestimated. The whole spike protein was spanned by vaccine-associated CD4 TCRs, and dominant responses were seen in regions 160-218 and 743-854. After two AZD1222 doses, spike-specific TCR breadth and depth were significantly higher than at day 0 and than in MenACWY recipients. No day 14 peak-response samples were available, so repertoires were characterized only after the peak T cell response. The 56-69-year group was small, and its depth increase did not reach significance, likely because of low power. Reportedly, almost half of the unique spike-specific TCRs recognized epitopes lying outside the regions that are mutated in the B.1.351 and B.1.1.7 variants.

The CDR3 regions of human TCRbeta chains were analyzed by immunosequencing. Processing in the source paper ran as follows. Repertoire TCRs were checked for matches against a reference library of SARS-CoV-2-specific TCRs that had been generated using the MIRA antigen-specificity platform. Breadth was defined as the fraction of unique TCRs that were SARS-CoV-2-associated. Depth was defined as the fraction of total T cells that were SARS-CoV-2-associated. Each spike-specific TCR was assigned to its reactive spike region and to a CD4 or CD8 class using the MIRA data. Log10-transformed breadth and depth values were compared by one-way ANOVA with Sidak's multiple comparisons tests. TCRdb mirrors the immuneACCESS table, restricted to in-frame sequences. Some clones are absent from its copies; in checked studies, under half trace to an unresolved V gene, and the reason for the others is unknown. V and J calls and clone size are those listed in that table; D and trimming were worked out from the DNA. The sample data list about 120,000 clones, and just over 90% of these were observed just once. The ten biggest clones cover 4.5% to 6% of the sample.

The chain links TRBV7-2 with TRBJ2-5; TRBD2 aligns with 9 central bases. The sequencing used peripheral blood, collected 28 days after the second AZD1222 dose. This clonotype originated in an adult who received the AZD1222 COVID-19 vaccine. The DNA sequence is TGTGCCAGCAGCCCGACTAGCGGACAAGAGACCCAGTACTTC. Translated, this gives CASSPTSGQETQYF.